This TCR beta chain was captured in a study of OX40 agonist ivuxolimab in advanced cancers. In the study overall: At doses from 0.01 to 10 mg/kg, patients were given intravenous ivuxolimab every 2 weeks.

Repertoires were generated with immunoSEQ multiplex PCR, while TCRdb's copy carries only in-frame clones and drops some. This table holds under 55,000 clones, around 85% found once. This CDR3 has 14 amino acids. Trimming took 0 bases from V and 2 from J, leaving 8 bases between them. Germline V gives CDR1 SGHRS, CDR2 YFSETQ. The source is an adult with an advanced solid tumor such as melanoma, head and neck, liver or kidney cancer. Specimen: CD4+ or CD8+ T cells sorted from blood, collected in a trial of the OX40 agonist ivuxolimab. The rearrangement uses TRBV5-1 and TRBJ1-2; possible D gene TRBD1, 6 bases. The CDR3 is CASSLGQGNYGYTF. In DNA form, the CDR3 reads TGCGCCAGCAGCTTGGGGCAGGGGAACTATGGCTACACCTTC.